This T cell receptor (beta chain) comes out of a study of human CD8 memory T cell subsets. Whole-study results and caveats: Estimated Chao1 values suggested that diversity was greater among stem-like memory T cells than among precursor exhausted T cells. Precursor exhausted and stem-like memory T cell repertoires shared minimal overlap.

Preparation of the TCR beta libraries relied on UMI-labeled 5' RACE. Study processing details: Across the sequenced material, each individual TCR beta library was found to contain somewhere between about 2,900 and 18,000 functional CDR3 beta clonotypes. TCRdb reprocessed the 5' RACE reads; each CDR3 protein has one entry and no DNA is given. It is TCRdb's table, rather than the study itself, that gives the V and J calls and clone size. The table for this sample gives thousands of distinct CDR3 sequences. The germline gives CDR1 SQVTM, CDR2 ANQGSEA. The CDR3 loop spans 13 amino acids. This clonotype is deemed medium-sized by its frequency. Its antigen is not known. RNA originated from duplicate vials containing some 150,000 sorted CD8+ T cells per subset.

The chain links TRBV29-1 to TRBJ2-7. The sequence was collected from a human donor in good health. The material sequenced was CD8+ effector memory T cells (TEM) sorted from PBMCs. Described subset: effector memory CD8 T cells, CCR7- CD45RO+ CD95+. CDR3 sequence: CSVESIKSYEQYF.